The 18 T cell receptor beta chains below come from one sample, sequenced in a study of cytomegalovirus exposure and HLA in healthy donors listed by TCRdb under 2017. Libraries were made using the immunoSEQ multiplex PCR assay. This immuneACCESS table, as held by TCRdb, lists in-frame sequences with V and J called but not all clones. Of the missing ones, under half trace to an unresolved V gene in checked studies; the others have no known cause. A total of 90,000 to 140,000 clones appear in this sample, more than 85% of them only once. The ten top clones hold 4% to 4.5% of the sample. The sample consisted of PBMCs. These receptors were collected from a woman younger than 35 in good health and CMV-seropositive.

The V and J genes are TRBV5-6 and TRBJ1-6; weak D call: TRBD1 (6 bases). Germline V gene sequence: CDR1 SGHDT, CDR2 YYEEEE. CDR3 length equals 14 residues. The V end was cut by 2 bases, the J end by 5 bases, with 8 bases between. The CDR3 coding sequence is TGTGCCAGCAGCTTATACAGGGATAATTCACCCCTCCACTTT. It specifies CASSLYRDNSPLHF.

The CDR3 region is CASSIMGQPYEQYF. CDR3 nucleotides: TGTGCCAGTAGTATTATGGGACAGCCCTACGAGCAGTACTTC. The gene calls are TRBV19 and TRBJ2-7; 7 nucleotides match TRBD1. V was pared by 3 bases and J by 2 bases, with 4 bases of the junction left unmatched. The CDR3 contains 14 residues. Germline CDR1 and CDR2: LNHDA and SQIVND (reference sequence).

This rearrangement joins TRBV7-9 to TRBJ1-1; 7 nucleotides match TRBD1. V lost 5 bases, J lost 4 bases, and 16 bases stayed unmatched. Germline values: CDR1 SEHNR, CDR2 FQNEAQ (reference sequence). The length of the CDR3 is 17 residues. This CDR3 reads CASSPRRQGESSTEAFF. The DNA of the CDR3 is TGTGCCAGCAGCCCCCGTCGTCAGGGGGAAAGTAGCACTGAAGCTTTCTTT.

V usage is TRBV7-2 and J usage is TRBJ1-1; the D is unclear. The CDR3 is made up of 13 amino acids. Germline CDR1 is SGHTA and CDR2 is FQGNSA. Trimming cost V 3 bases and J 0 bases, with 5 bases left between them. This CDR3 reads CASSFRVNTEAFF. The CDR3 DNA is TGTGCCAGCAGCTTTCGAGTGAACACTGAAGCTTTCTTT.

The genes are TRBV10-3 and TRBJ1-4; D is perhaps TRBD1 (6 bases). The V gene's germline CDR1 is ENHRY and CDR2 SYGVKD. The CDR3 has 15 amino acids. V lost 11 bases, J lost 7 bases, and 23 bases lay in between. The CDR3 sequence: CASQVQPLQGEKLFF. In DNA, the CDR3 is TGTGCCTCCCAGGTGCAGCCACTACAGGGTGAAAAACTGTTTTTT.

This chain joins TRBV10-3 and TRBJ2-7; 8 bases match TRBD1. Germline-derived CDR1 and CDR2 are ENHRY and SYGVKD. Germline trimming cut 5 bases from V and 5 bases from J; bases unmatched to any gene: 5. The CDR3 runs to 13 residues. The CDR3 nucleotides are TGTGCCATCAGTTGGACAGGGCCGGACGAGCAGTACTTC. This codes for CAISWTGPDEQYF.

V is TRBV6-6 and J is TRBJ1-5; TRBD1 is a possible D gene (6 bases). Trimming removed 4 bases from V and 1 base from J, with 14 bases in between. Looked up from germline, CDR1 is MNHNY and CDR2 is SVGAGI (reference sequence). The CDR3 is made up of 16 amino acids. The CDR3 spells CASSLQGIGSNQPQHF. As DNA, the CDR3 is TGTGCCAGCAGTTTACAGGGAATCGGGAGCAATCAGCCCCAGCATTTT.

The J gene is TRBJ2-7, the V gene TRBV15, with a tentative D call TRBD2 (6 bases). In germline, CDR1 is LNHNV, CDR2 YYDKDF (reference sequence). This CDR3 has 13 residues. The V gene lost 0 bases and the J gene lost 9 bases, with 12 bases spanning the gap. The DNA for the CDR3 is TGTGCCACCAGCAGAGATCGCGCGGAGGGGCAGTACTTC. Translated: CATSRDRAEGQYF.

This chain links TRBV13 with TRBJ2-5, with 9 bases aligning to TRBD1. This CDR3 spans 15 amino acids. V lost 1 base, J lost 5 bases, and 5 bases stayed unmatched. Germline CDR1 reads PRHDT; CDR2 reads FYEKMQ (reference sequence). The CDR3 is CASSLAGQGYETQYF. DNA of the CDR3: TGTGCCAGCAGCTTAGCGGGACAGGGTTATGAGACCCAGTACTTC.

This rearrangement joins TRBV9 to TRBJ1-3; D is uncertain. The CDR3 covers 14 residues. The germline V and J ends were trimmed by 0 bases and 6 bases, with 10 bases remaining between them. The germline V gene has CDR1 SGDLS and CDR2 YYNGEE. CDR3 DNA: TGTGCCAGCAGCGTAGACGGGTTGTTAAACACCATATATTTT. This sequence encodes CASSVDGLLNTIYF.

The CDR3 protein is CASSPSPGAEAFF. CDR3 coding DNA: TGTGCCAGCAGCCCATCTCCAGGGGCTGAAGCTTTCTTT. The genes are TRBV9 and TRBJ1-1; D may be TRBD1 (6 bases). The ends were cut back, 4 bases at V and 6 bases at J, with 13 bases in the middle. The CDR3 contains 13 residues. Germline V gene lookup returns CDR1 SGDLS and CDR2 YYNGEE.

V is TRBV18 and J is TRBJ2-3; D gene ambiguous. The CDR3 runs to 12 residues. Trimming stripped 5 bases from V and 5 bases from J, with 8 bases between. CDR1 and CDR2 (germline): KGHSH, LQKENI. The CDR3 DNA reads TGTGCCAGCTCAACCCTAGGAGATACGCAGTATTTT. Its translation: CASSTLGDTQYF.

The V gene is TRBV5-1, the J gene TRBJ2-3; TRBD2 agrees at 11 bases. CDR1 is SGHRS and CDR2 is YFSETQ in the germline V gene. The junction had 1 base not matched to a gene; V was cut back by 0 bases and J by 4 bases. The CDR3 spans 15 residues. CDR3 nucleotide sequence: TGCGCCAGCAGCTTGGGACTAGCGGGATCAGATACGCAGTATTTT. It translates to CASSLGLAGSDTQYF.

The J gene is TRBJ2-3, the V gene TRBV15, with unresolved D. The length of the CDR3 is 12 residues. The V end lost 0 bases, the J end lost 6 bases, and 4 bases lay between the germline ends. Germline CDR1 and CDR2: LNHNV and YYDKDF (reference sequence). CDR3 region: CATSRDQDTQYF. The CDR3 region has the DNA TGTGCCACCAGCAGAGATCAGGATACGCAGTATTTT.

The rearrangement uses TRBV27 and TRBJ1-4, with TRBD1 identical over 8 bases. The CDR3 runs 14 residues. Looked up from germline, CDR1 is MNHEY and CDR2 is SMNVEV (reference sequence). V was clipped by 4 bases and J by 5 bases; unmatched bases: 3. CDR3 in amino acids: CASSWTGTNEKLFF. CDR3 DNA: TGTGCCAGCAGTTGGACAGGGACGAATGAAAAACTGTTTTTT.

The chain combines TRBV11-3 with TRBJ2-2; tentatively, D is TRBD1 (6 bases). The CDR3 loop spans 15 amino acids. Germline CDR1 SGHNT, CDR2 YENEEA. V gave up 5 bases and J gave up 0 bases, with 10 bases separating them. This CDR3 is CASSPRGTNTGELFF. For the CDR3, the DNA is TGTGCCAGCAGCCCTAGGGGGACGAACACCGGGGAGCTGTTTTTT.

The V gene is TRBV5-6, the J gene TRBJ2-5; 15 bases align to TRBD2. V shed 4 bases, J shed 5 bases, and the junction held 3 bases outside the gene matches. The CDR3 extends over 15 amino acids. CDR1 is SGHDT and CDR2 is YYEEEE in the germline V gene. The CDR3 reads CASSPGTSGRETQYF. Written as DNA, the CDR3 is TGTGCCAGCAGCCCTGGGACTAGCGGGAGGGAGACCCAGTACTTC.

The V gene is TRBV27, the J gene TRBJ2-1; 13 bases align to TRBD2. Trimming removed 5 bases from V and 9 bases from J; junction bases left unmatched: 10. This CDR3 spans 16 amino acids. CDR1 and CDR2 (germline): MNHEY, SMNVEV (reference sequence). CDR3 loop: CASSPRGLAGVVEQFF. DNA for the CDR3: TGTGCCAGCAGTCCCCGAGGACTAGCGGGAGTCGTTGAGCAGTTCTTC.